This T cell receptor beta chain is from a study of radiotherapy plus CTLA-4 blockade in lung cancer. The data were produced by immunoSEQ multiplex PCR, yet TCRdb's version contains in-frame clones alone and is incomplete. The sample lists some 110,000 clones, more than 65% occurring once. Points on this clone: Other DNA sequences in this specimen translate into the identical CDR3.

V was clipped by 0 bases and J by 6 bases, with 7 bases between them. Germline CDR1 is KGHSH and CDR2 is LQKENI. The length of the CDR3 is 13 residues. This specimen consisted of peripheral blood, obtained from a patient treated with radiotherapy plus ipilimumab. This clonotype was sampled from a human donor with non-small cell lung cancer who had a partial response to radiotherapy plus ipilimumab. The V and J genes are TRBV18 and TRBJ2-3, with D uncertain. CDR3 DNA: TGTGCCAGCTCACCACCGTCTCGGGATACGCAGTATTTT. Translating gives CASSPPSRDTQYF.